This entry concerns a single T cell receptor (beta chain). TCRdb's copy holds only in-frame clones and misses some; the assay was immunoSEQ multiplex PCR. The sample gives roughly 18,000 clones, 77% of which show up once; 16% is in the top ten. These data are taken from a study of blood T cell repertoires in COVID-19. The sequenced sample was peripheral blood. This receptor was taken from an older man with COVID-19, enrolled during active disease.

CDR3 protein: CASSKGMNTEAFF. The CDR3 DNA sequence: TGCGCCAGCAGTAAGGGGATGAACACTGAAGCTTTCTTT. This chain links TRBV5-1 with TRBJ1-1; TRBD1 is a possible D gene (5 bases). Trimming cost V 5 bases and J 0 bases, with 8 bases left between them. Germline CDR1 is SGHRS and CDR2 is YFSETQ. CDR3 length: 13 residues.